This T cell receptor beta chain was captured in a study of blood T cell repertoires in COVID-19. Overall study context: T cells, B-cell-depleted T cells, or PBMCs provided the cDNA or gDNA that served as material.

The J segment lost 7 bases and the V segment lost 6 bases, leaving 2 bases of the junction unmatched. Germline CDR1 MNHEY, CDR2 SMNVEV (reference sequence). This CDR3 has 13 residues. Sequenced by immunoSEQ multiplex PCR; TCRdb stores in-frame clones only, minus some. The data contain approximately 280,000 clones, roughly nine tenths of them singletons. Individuals aged about 18 to 89 years were recruited from fewer than 25 US areas. Participants were placed into cohorts based on the clinical history they reported. The origin of this receptor is a woman aged 55-69 years who had recovered from COVID-19. Sequencing used PBMCs or T cells enriched from blood (not recorded which). This chain uses TRBV27 with TRBJ1-6; 8 positions agree with TRBD1. Here the CDR3 reads CASRGQGNSPLHF. The CDR3 DNA reads as TGTGCCAGCAGAGGACAGGGCAATTCACCCCTCCACTTT.